These 20 T cell receptor beta chains share one sample of origin, sequenced in a study of cytomegalovirus exposure and HLA in healthy donors. The PCR employed 60 Vbeta primers together with 13 Jbeta primers. Profiling relied on immunoSEQ multiplex PCR, and the TCRdb table lists in-frame clones only, not all of them. The sample has tens of thousands of clones, less than 85% seen once. Sequencing was carried out using PBMCs. The receptors shown here come from a woman between 18 and 29 years old in good health and CMV-seronegative.

The rearrangement links TRBV6-1 to TRBJ1-1; 8 bases are a match to TRBD1. V trimming: 4 bases; J trimming: 3 bases; junction bases outside the gene matches: 4. CDR3 length: 14 amino acids. Germline CDR1 reads MNHNS; CDR2 reads SASEGT. CDR3 sequence reads: CASSVNRGYTEAFF. CDR3 DNA sequence: TGTGCCAGCAGTGTAAACAGGGGGTACACTGAAGCTTTCTTT.

J is TRBJ2-6 and V is TRBV27, with D possibly being TRBD2 (5 bases). The length of the CDR3 is 17 residues. Deletions cut 6 bases from V and 0 bases from J, with 15 bases between. Per germline, CDR1 MNHEY and CDR2 SMNVEV (reference sequence). CDR3 region: CASSPDLASSGANVLTF. The CDR3 nucleotides read TGTGCCAGCAGCCCGGACCTAGCTAGCTCTGGGGCCAACGTCCTGACTTTC.

CDR3 amino acids: CASSTYQLETQYF. The DNA for the CDR3 is TGTGCCAGCAGTACCTACCAACTAGAGACCCAGTACTTC. The chain links TRBV2 to TRBJ2-5; D gene unclear. Germline lookup yields CDR1 SNHLY and CDR2 FYNNEI. The CDR3 sequence is 13 residues long. V was clipped by 5 bases and J by 4 bases, with 11 bases between them.

This clone was counted only a few times. The rearrangement joins TRBV19 to TRBJ2-7; maybe TRBD2 (6 bases). CDR3 length: 15 residues. V dropped 7 bases and J dropped 6 bases, with 22 bases sitting between them. CDR1 LNHDA and CDR2 SQIVND come from the germline V gene (reference sequence). The CDR3 DNA sequence: TGTGCCAGTACCTCAACACTAGGAGGCGGGGCCGAGCAGTACTTC. Translation: CASTSTLGGGAEQYF.

The chain is built from TRBV7-8 and TRBJ2-2, with D perhaps TRBD2 (5 bases). CDR1 SGHVS and CDR2 FQNEAQ come from the germline V gene. V dropped 1 base and J dropped 6 bases, with 6 bases sitting between them. CDR3 length: 13 amino acids. CDR3 nucleotide sequence: TGTGCCAGCAGCTTAGTAGCGCCCGGGGAGCTGTTTTTT. It encodes CASSLVAPGELFF.

This clone was counted a few times. The chain carries TRBV30 and TRBJ1-1; 9 nucleotides line up with TRBD1. Losses at the gene ends were 2 bases for V and 3 bases for J; bases not matched to a gene: 13. The CDR3 is 17 residues long. Germline V CDR1 and CDR2: GTSNPN, SVGIG (reference sequence). CDR3 sequence (DNA): TGTGCCTGGAGTTCGAAACAGGGGGCCCCGTCGTACACTGAAGCTTTCTTT. Translation: CAWSSKQGAPSYTEAFF.

The chain recombines TRBV6-4 with TRBJ2-3, with 9 bases fitting TRBD1. Germline V CDR1 and CDR2: MRHNA, SNTAGT. This CDR3 region has 15 residues. V dropped 3 bases and J dropped 4; count of bases not matched to a gene: 5. The CDR3: CASSEGQGSADTQYF. The CDR3 coding sequence is TGTGCCAGCAGTGAGGGACAGGGTAGTGCAGATACGCAGTATTTT.

The V call is TRBV11-2, the J call TRBJ1-2, with D possibly being TRBD1 (5 bases). The CDR3 spans 14 residues. Germline V gene lookup returns CDR1 SGHAT and CDR2 FQNNGV. V lost 1 base to trimming and J lost 4 bases, with 10 bases between them. The CDR3 DNA follows: TGTGCCAGCAGCTTAGCGGGGGTTGGCTATGGCTACACCTTC. Translation gives CASSLAGVGYGYTF.

This clone was seen a single time. The CDR3 DNA is TGTGCCAGCAGTGAAGTGGGGGTCGGGGGTTCGAATTCACCCCTCCACTTT. It is translated as CASSEVGVGGSNSPLHF. The chain couples TRBV2 to TRBJ1-6, with D maybe TRBD1 (5 bases). V lost 1 base to trimming and J lost 7 bases, with 17 bases between them. The CDR3 contains 17 residues. Germline V gene lookup returns CDR1 SNHLY and CDR2 FYNNEI.

The CDR3: CASTTSGSSYEQYF. CDR3 DNA: TGTGCCAGCACCACTAGCGGGAGCTCCTACGAGCAGTACTTC. V gene TRBV18 combines with J gene TRBJ2-7; TRBD2 matches 11 bases. Per germline, CDR1 KGHSH and CDR2 LQKENI. The V gene end was trimmed by 8 bases and the J gene end by 0 bases; junction bases not matched to a gene: 3. The CDR3 has 14 residues.

The genes are TRBV4-1 and TRBJ2-3, with D tentatively TRBD2 (5 bases). In germline, CDR1 is MGHRA, CDR2 YSYEKL. V shed 0 bases and J shed 0 bases, with 13 bases lying between them. This CDR3 contains 17 residues. The CDR3 protein is CASSQDQSSASTDTQYF. The CDR3 DNA reads TGCGCCAGCAGCCAAGATCAGAGTAGCGCCAGCACAGATACGCAGTATTTT.

The gene calls are TRBV5-1 and TRBJ1-4; D perhaps matches TRBD1 (6 bases). Germline-derived CDR1 and CDR2 are SGHRS and YFSETQ. CDR3 length: 16 amino acids. V lost 0 bases and J lost 3, with 12 bases in between. The CDR3 DNA reads as TGCGCCAGCAGCTTGGAACGGGGGGCGGCTAATGAAAAACTGTTTTTT. This sequence encodes CASSLERGAANEKLFF.

The chain links TRBV10-1 to TRBJ2-1; 10 bases align to TRBD2. V trimming: 4 bases; J trimming: 4 bases; junction bases outside the gene matches: 1. This CDR3 is built from 14 residues. Looked up from germline, CDR1 is WNHNN and CDR2 is SYGVQD (reference sequence). The CDR3: CASSGLAGYNEQFF. Here the CDR3 DNA reads TGCGCCAGCAGTGGACTAGCGGGTTACAATGAGCAGTTCTTC.

The J gene is TRBJ2-6, the V gene TRBV6-4; 7 bases are shared with TRBD1. CDR3 length equals 16 residues. In germline, CDR1 is MRHNA, CDR2 SNTAGT. V trimming: 0 bases; J trimming: 1 base; junction bases outside the gene matches: 0. In DNA form, the CDR3 reads TGTGCCAGCAGTGACTCGACAGGGTCTGGGGCCAACGTCCTGACTTTC. Translating it yields CASSDSTGSGANVLTF.

This clone was recorded a few times. The rearrangement links TRBV18 to TRBJ2-7, with TRBD2 matching over 13 bases. J gave up 5 bases and V 3 bases, and 4 bases lay outside the gene matches. CDR3 length: 15 amino acids. Germline lookup yields CDR1 KGHSH and CDR2 LQKENI. The CDR3 region has the DNA TGTGCCAGCTCACCCAGGACTAGCGGGAGTAACGAGCAGTACTTC. Protein sequence: CASSPRTSGSNEQYF.

On this clone: One end of the junction fails to match germline, which may point to a read error. The chain employs TRBV7-7 and TRBJ2-5; 9 bases match TRBD1. Germline V lookup: CDR1 SSHAT, CDR2 FNYEAQ (reference sequence). The length of the CDR3 is 17 residues. The CDR3 protein is CASSSNLGQGRGETQYF. CDR3 bases: TGTGCTAGCAGTTCAAATTTGGGACAGGGCCGTGGGGAGACCCAGTACTTC.

The CDR3 spells CASSLGTGAARGEQYF. CDR3 sequence (DNA): TGCGCCAGCAGCTTGGGGACCGGGGCCGCGAGGGGGGAGCAGTACTTC. The chain is built from TRBV5-1 and TRBJ2-7, with D possibly TRBD1 on 6 matching bases. V dropped 0 bases and J dropped 7 bases, with 20 bases sitting between them. Per germline, CDR1 SGHRS and CDR2 YFSETQ. The CDR3 is 16 residues long. Supplemented by reference TRBV5-1 and TRBJ2-7, the full variable domain reads KAGVTQTPRYLIKTRGQQVTLSCSPISGHRSVSWYQQTPGQGLQFLFEYFSETQRNKGNFPGRFSGRQFSNSRSEMNVSTLELGDSALYLCASSLGTGAARGEQYFGPGTRLTVT.

V usage is TRBV28 and J usage is TRBJ2-5, with D possibly matching TRBD2 (6 bases). Looked up from germline, CDR1 is MDHEN and CDR2 is SYDVKM. Trimming shortened V by 5 bases and J by 4 bases, and 17 bases separated the two germline ends. The CDR3 sequence is 15 residues long. CDR3 in amino acids: CASSPRDLQVETQYF. In DNA, the CDR3 is TGTGCCAGCAGTCCCCGGGACTTACAGGTAGAGACCCAGTACTTC.

This sequence joins TRBV4-1 and TRBJ1-3, with 7 bases matching TRBD1. V gave up 1 base and J gave up 6 bases; unmatched junction bases: 6. This CDR3 spans 15 amino acids. Germline V gives CDR1 MGHRA, CDR2 YSYEKL. The CDR3 nucleotides read TGCGCCAGCAGCCAAGGCCCCCAGGGGGAAAACACCATATATTTT. Its protein product is CASSQGPQGENTIYF.

The V gene is TRBV2, the J gene TRBJ2-7; the match to TRBD1 covers 10 bases. Germline CDR1 reads SNHLY; CDR2 reads FYNNEI. The CDR3 loop spans 14 amino acids. With 6 bases clipped from V and 4 bases from J, the junction kept 6 bases outside the gene matches. Written as DNA, the CDR3 is TGTGCCAGCAGCGCCGCGGGACAGGGGTACGAGCAGTACTTC. This gives the protein CASSAAGQGYEQYF.